This TCR beta chain was recovered during a study of blood T cell repertoires in COVID-19. CDR1 and CDR2 (germline): MNHNS, SASEGT. V was clipped by 1 base and J by 2 bases, with 8 bases between them. The CDR3 extends over 14 amino acids. Profiled with immunoSEQ multiplex PCR; TCRdb holds only in-frame clones, not every one. The sample yields about 85,000 clones, 87% seen once. The receptor was isolated from a man aged 55 to 70 with acute or convalescent COVID-19. The V gene is TRBV6-1, the J gene TRBJ2-5, with D perhaps TRBD2 (6 bases). Input material: peripheral blood. CDR3 loop: CASSEGTIQETQYF. The CDR3 DNA reads TGTGCCAGCAGTGAAGGGACTATACAAGAGACCCAGTACTTC.